A single sample is the source of the 5 T cell receptor beta chains below, sequenced in a study of T cell repertoires in ileal Crohn's disease. Time point in this sample: neoterminal ileum biopsy at postoperative endoscopy, about 6 months after surgery. Libraries were prepared by immunoSEQ multiplex PCR; TCRdb keeps only in-frame clonotypes and omits some of them. This sample has more than 50,000 clones, with approximately 91% found just once. Material for sequencing was ileal tissue. All receptors come from an adult with Crohn's disease.

This clone showed up just a few times. V usage is TRBV25-1 and J usage is TRBJ1-3; TRBD1 might be the D (6 bases). V lost 6 bases to trimming and J lost 0 bases, with 12 bases between them. The CDR3 is 15 residues long. Per the germline V gene, CDR1 is MGHDK and CDR2 is SYGVNS. CDR3 coding DNA: TGTGCCAGCAGCGACAGGTTCTCCTCTGGAAACACCATATATTTT. Its protein is CASSDRFSSGNTIYF.

This sequence joins TRBV5-1 and TRBJ1-5; D perhaps matches TRBD1 (6 bases). This CDR3 is built from 14 residues. Per germline, CDR1 SGHRS and CDR2 YFSETQ. Trimming shortened V by 4 bases and J by 7 bases, and 15 bases separated the two germline ends. CDR3 sequence reads: CASSAYRVAQPQHF. CDR3 bases: TGCGCCAGCAGCGCTTACAGGGTTGCACAGCCCCAGCATTTT.

This chain joins TRBV15 and TRBJ1-1, with D uncertain. Per germline, CDR1 LNHNV and CDR2 YYDKDF (reference sequence). There are 15 residues in the CDR3. V was clipped by 1 base and J by 4 bases, with 13 bases between them. CDR3 DNA: TGTGCCACCAGCAGAGTCTTCCGGGAGAGCACTGAAGCTTTCTTT. Translated: CATSRVFRESTEAFF.

This clone was picked up a small number of times. This chain connects TRBV30 to TRBJ1-1; no clear D gene. CDR3 length: 11 residues. The germline V gene encodes CDR1 GTSNPN and CDR2 SVGIG (reference sequence). V lost 3 bases and J 9 bases, leaving 11 bases between the germline ends. CDR3 protein: CAWSRGGKAFF. DNA for the CDR3: TGTGCCTGGAGCCGTGGAGGTAAAGCTTTCTTT.

The J gene is TRBJ1-1, the V gene TRBV6-5; no firm D call. V gave up 2 bases and J gave up 1 base, with 14 bases separating them. The CDR3 contains 16 residues. CDR1 MNHEY and CDR2 SVGAGI come from the germline V gene. For the CDR3, the DNA is TGTGCCAGCAGTTACATAGGGCGGGGAGCGAACACTGAAGCTTTCTTT. Translating it yields CASSYIGRGANTEAFF.